This TCR beta chain was obtained from a study of cytotoxic CD8 clonotypes in ibrutinib-treated CLL (dated by TCRdb to the early 2020s). Notes on the research overall: The cohort had about a dozen relapsed/refractory and 15 treatment-naive patients; 17 to 18 were IGHV unmutated. Partial responses were observed in approximately 24 patients and complete responses in 2; after a median follow-up of around 68 months, remission was maintained in 14 patients and progression was observed in 12. Every remission and progressive disease sample was obtained while ibrutinib was still being received by the patients. Longitudinal samples were available for about 30% of the 86 trial participants. Samples averaged approximately 260,000 productive templates and 90,000 to 100,000 productive rearrangements. Response samples were obtained after a median of 12 months of treatment, with a range of about 6 to 40 months. Cryopreserved peripheral blood mononuclear cells were obtained prior to treatment, at the time of response, and at either disease progression or sustained remission.

A remark on this clone: What antigen it recognizes has not been identified. No base-level quality is on record; no much larger clone is a single base apart.

Taken from the germline V gene, the CDR1 and CDR2 loops are MNHEY and SVGAGI. Its CDR3 holds 15 amino acids, cysteine through phenylalanine. The sequence is cut down to CDR3 DNA, 45 bases in frame from base 1. After removal of 0 bases from V and 5 bases from J, the junction retains 3 bases not matched to a gene. What the work shows at the level of the full study, not this receptor alone: Baseline clonality exceeded that of age-matched healthy donors and correlated strongly with circulating CD8+ T-cell counts. At ibrutinib response clonality went up, during sustained remission it held steady, and at progression it dropped back toward baseline. Sampling times were not matched between patients in sustained remission and patients whose disease was progressing, and lymph node repertoires were not examined. Public clonotypes were found to be uncommon and were observed to contract or remain stable during treatment; the increase in clonality was shown to reflect expansion of private clonotypes at ibrutinib response.

What this sample's time point label stands for: progressive disease on ibrutinib. For TCR beta library preparation, about 1.8 micrograms of genomic DNA were isolated from cryopreserved PBMCs. Longitudinal blood samples from CLL patients receiving ibrutinib monotherapy were subjected to high-throughput TCR beta sequencing. The patients took part in an open-label, single-center phase 2 trial of ibrutinib monotherapy. On a MiSeq, deep resolution sequencing aimed for a depth between 1 in 1 million and 1 in 200,000 T cells, with each clonotype covered approximately 9.8x on average. TCR beta libraries were generated with the immunoSEQ hsTCRB Kit. On the authors' methods: ImmunoSEQ Data Assistant and ImmunoSEQ Analyzer were used for data analysis, and V, D and J genes were assigned according to IMGT definitions. Clonality, which ranges from 0 to 1, was calculated by subtracting the normalized Shannon entropy of productive rearrangement frequencies from one. Public clonotype analysis was restricted to overrepresented clonotypes comprising at least 0.05% of each patient's repertoire. Fewer than 15 age-matched healthy donor repertoires from immuneACCESS served as clonality controls. TCRdb re-hosts the immuneACCESS table, in-frame sequences only. Its copies lack some clones; in the studies checked, an unresolved V gene accounts for under half of them, and the cause for the rest is not known. V and J calls and clone size are those listed in that table; D and trimming were worked out from the DNA. The sample includes 250,000 to 350,000 clones, with roughly three quarters observed a single time. The top ten clones comprise 5.6% of the sample.

The chain is assembled from TRBV6-5 and TRBJ2-7, with 11 bases in between that match TRBD2. The specimen comprised PBMCs, sampled at disease progression, from a patient treated with ibrutinib. The receptor was derived from a human donor with chronic lymphocytic leukemia. CDR3 protein: CASSYSPGLADEQYF. The nucleotides read TGTGCCAGCAGTTACTCTCCGGGACTAGCGGACGAGCAGTACTTC.